This TCR beta chain comes out of a study of OX40 agonist ivuxolimab in advanced cancers. Germline V gives CDR1 LNHNV, CDR2 YYDKDF (reference sequence). V was clipped by 3 bases and J by 7 bases; unmatched bases: 11. This CDR3 spans 16 amino acids. Assay: immunoSEQ multiplex PCR; the TCRdb copy retains only in-frame clones and omits some. The sample includes about 48,000 clones, over 90% of them seen just once. The material sequenced was CD4+ or CD8+ T cells sorted from blood, taken in a trial of the OX40 agonist ivuxolimab. The rearrangement links TRBV15 to TRBJ2-1, with 8 positions matching TRBD1. The sequence was collected from an adult with an advanced solid tumor such as melanoma, head and neck, liver or kidney cancer. CDR3 amino acids: CATSSQTGGRGNEQFF. The CDR3 nucleotides read TGTGCCACCAGCAGTCAAACAGGGGGTAGAGGGAATGAGCAGTTCTTC.